Below, 8 T cell receptor beta chains from the same sample are listed, as sequenced in a study of blood T cell repertoires in COVID-19. The method was immunoSEQ multiplex PCR; TCRdb's version includes in-frame clones alone and lacks a portion of them. This repertoire shows 500,000 to 600,000 clones, approximately 88% found once; its top ten account for roughly 8%. Input material: peripheral blood. The receptor set was obtained from a woman aged 45 to 65 with COVID-19, enrolled during active disease.

The count of this clone is one. The CDR3 loop is CASSDGAEEAFF. The CDR3 DNA reads TGTGCCAGCAGCGATGGGGCGGAAGAAGCTTTCTTT. This chain uses TRBV3-1 (or the pseudogene TRBV3-2) with TRBJ1-1, with a weak D call TRBD1 (5 bases). The V end was cut by 5 bases, the J end by 8 bases, with 12 bases between. The CDR3 runs to 12 residues. Germline V gene lookup returns CDR1 LGHDT and CDR2 YNNKEL (reference sequence).

This chain connects TRBV27 to TRBJ1-2; a weak D match, TRBD1 (6 bases). The CDR3 loop spans 15 amino acids. Germline V gene lookup returns CDR1 MNHEY and CDR2 SMNVEV (reference sequence). Trimming shortened V by 5 bases and J by 5 bases, and 18 bases separated the two germline ends. The CDR3 protein is CASSTAYRVNYGYTF. Written as DNA, the CDR3 is TGTGCCAGCAGTACTGCGTACAGGGTAAATTATGGCTACACCTTC.

The chain combines TRBV20-1 with TRBJ1-3; D remains ambiguous. The germline CDR1 and CDR2 sequences are DFQATT and SNEGSKA (reference sequence). The CDR3 loop spans 11 amino acids. The germline V and J ends were trimmed by 3 bases and 9 bases, with 9 bases remaining between them. DNA for the CDR3: TGCAGTGCTAGCCGGCCGGGCACCATATATTTT. This gives the protein CSASRPGTIYF.

The chain recombines TRBV10-3 with TRBJ2-1; 11 nucleotides align to TRBD2. V lost 0 bases and J lost 8; bases outside the gene matches: 3. Per germline, CDR1 ENHRY and CDR2 SYGVKD. The CDR3 is 15 amino acids. The DNA for the CDR3 is TGTGCCATCAGTGAGTCTAGCGGGGGGGTGTATGAGCAGTTCTTC. This sequence encodes CAISESSGGVYEQFF.

The genes are TRBV30 and TRBJ2-7, with a tentative D call TRBD2 (6 bases). Between the trimmed V and J ends, which lost 3 bases and 0 bases, there was a span of 15 bases. Looked up from germline, CDR1 is GTSNPN and CDR2 is SVGIG (reference sequence). The CDR3 extends over 15 amino acids. The CDR3 sequence is CAWRGGTASSYEQYF. CDR3 sequence (DNA): TGTGCCTGGAGGGGCGGGACGGCGAGCTCCTACGAGCAGTACTTC.

The chain employs TRBV2 and TRBJ1-2, with 11 nucleotides matching TRBD1. The CDR3 is 12 amino acids. The germline gives CDR1 SNHLY, CDR2 FYNNEI. J lost 7 bases, V lost 6 bases, and 1 base had no gene match. The CDR3 sequence: CASSGTGGGYTF. The CDR3 DNA follows: TGTGCCAGCAGCGGGACAGGGGGTGGCTACACCTTC. Full variable domain (outside the CDR3, taken from reference TRBV2 and TRBJ1-2): EPEVTQTPSHQVTQMGQEVILRCVPISNHLYFYWYRQILGQKVEFLVSFYNNEISEKSEIFDDQFSVERPDGSNFTLKIRSTKLEDSAMYFCASSGTGGGYTFGSGTRLTVV.

This sequence joins TRBV7-2 and TRBJ1-3; TRBD1 might be the D (6 bases). The germline V and J ends were trimmed by 2 bases and 4 bases, with 12 bases remaining between them. This CDR3 contains 15 residues. Per germline, CDR1 SGHTA and CDR2 FQGNSA. CDR3 nucleotide sequence: TGTGCCAGCAGCTTAAGGGGGATAGCCGGAAACACCATATATTTT. It specifies CASSLRGIAGNTIYF.

The chain links TRBV5-5 to TRBJ2-6; tentative D call: TRBD1 (5 bases). Germline assignment: CDR1 SGHKS and CDR2 YYEKEE (reference sequence). The ends were cut back, 3 bases at V and 0 bases at J, with 16 bases in the middle. The CDR3 extends over 18 amino acids. The CDR3 region is CASSSARTGNSGANVLTF. The CDR3 DNA follows: TGTGCCAGCAGCTCCGCCAGAACAGGCAACTCTGGGGCCAACGTCCTGACTTTC.